This T cell receptor (beta chain) was sequenced for a study of response to subunit inactivated influenza vaccine. TCRdb re-called the RT-PCR reads with MiXCR, one entry per CDR3 protein. The data contain some 570,000 distinct CDR3 sequences, about 10% of them singletons. This CDR3 spans 12 amino acids. CDR1 is SGHVS and CDR2 is FQNEAQ in the germline V gene. V was pared by 10 bases and J by 0 bases, with 10 bases between. The data also belong to a second study, concerning T cells expressing NK-cell markers. This second study says: 5'RACE template switching with UMIs generated TCR beta cDNA. Underlying the TCR beta repertoires were sorted CD3+CD56+NKG2C+, CD3+CD56+NKG2C- and CD3+CD56-NKG2C+ T cells. Seven donors tested HCMV-seropositive and one tested seronegative among the eight sequenced. Several experiments employed an anti-gamma-delta TCR antibody to confine sorting to alpha-beta TCR T cells. A range of about 1.0-8% of CD8+ T cells consisted of dominant NKG2C+ clonotypes in more than five donors.

This clonotype was obtained from a man aged 50-59 years who received an inactivated influenza vaccine. The sequencing used PBMCs from blood, collected on the day of vaccination. The rearrangement joins TRBV7-8 to TRBJ2-7, with D maybe TRBD1 (5 bases). CDR3 region: CATQGNSYEQYF. For the CDR3, the DNA is TGTGCCACCCAGGGAAACTCCTACGAGCAGTACTTC.